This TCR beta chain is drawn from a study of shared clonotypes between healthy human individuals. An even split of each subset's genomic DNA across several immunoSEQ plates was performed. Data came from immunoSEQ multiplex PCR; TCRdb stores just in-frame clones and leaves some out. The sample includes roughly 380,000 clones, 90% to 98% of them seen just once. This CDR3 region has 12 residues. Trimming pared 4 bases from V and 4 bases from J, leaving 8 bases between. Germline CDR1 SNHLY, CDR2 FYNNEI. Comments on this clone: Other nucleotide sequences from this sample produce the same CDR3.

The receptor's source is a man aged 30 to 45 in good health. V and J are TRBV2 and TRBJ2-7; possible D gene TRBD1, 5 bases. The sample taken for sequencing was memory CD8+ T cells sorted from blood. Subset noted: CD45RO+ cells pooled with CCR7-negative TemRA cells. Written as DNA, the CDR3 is TGTGCCAGCAGTGGACAGAATTACGAGCAGTACTTC. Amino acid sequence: CASSGQNYEQYF. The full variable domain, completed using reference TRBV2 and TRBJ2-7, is EPEVTQTPSHQVTQMGQEVILRCVPISNHLYFYWYRQILGQKVEFLVSFYNNEISEKSEIFDDQFSVERPDGSNFTLKIRSTKLEDSAMYFCASSGQNYEQYFGPGTRLTVT.